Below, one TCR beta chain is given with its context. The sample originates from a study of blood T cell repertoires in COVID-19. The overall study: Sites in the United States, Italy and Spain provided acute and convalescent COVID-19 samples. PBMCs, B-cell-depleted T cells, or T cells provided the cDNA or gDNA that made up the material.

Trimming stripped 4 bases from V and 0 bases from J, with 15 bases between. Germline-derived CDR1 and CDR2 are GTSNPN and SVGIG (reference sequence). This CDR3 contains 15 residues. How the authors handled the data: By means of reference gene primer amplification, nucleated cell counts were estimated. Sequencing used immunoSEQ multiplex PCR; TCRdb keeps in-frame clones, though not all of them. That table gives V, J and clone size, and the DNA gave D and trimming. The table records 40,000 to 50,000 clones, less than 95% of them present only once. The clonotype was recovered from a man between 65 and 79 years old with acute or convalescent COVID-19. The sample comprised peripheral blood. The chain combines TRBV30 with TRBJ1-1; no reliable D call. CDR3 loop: CAWKILSGMNTEAFF. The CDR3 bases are TGTGCCTGGAAAATACTTTCGGGGATGAACACTGAAGCTTTCTTT.